This is a list of T cell receptor beta chains from one sample in a study of identical twins. TCRdb reprocessed the 5' RACE reads with MiXCR, giving one entry per CDR3 protein. The sample holds 450,000 or so distinct CDR3 sequences, approximately 24% seen once. These data also featured in a second study, about T cells expressing NK-cell markers.

Sequencing input: CD4+ T cells sorted from blood. These receptors all come from a woman aged 18-35 years in good health. Both conserved end residues are part of each CDR3. A D gene is named only where the DNA matches it firmly. Size is omitted from some rows. Given values are once, few, many or a class for expanded clones.

CASSEGPAGLTYEQYF,TGTGCCAGCAGCGAGGGACCAGCGGGGCTTACCTACGAGCAGTACTTC,TRBD2,few,TRBV6-1,TRBJ2-7
CAIKRPGTGAGNEQFF,TGTGCCATCAAACGTCCGGGGACAGGGGCAGGGAATGAGCAGTTCTTC,TRBD1,few,TRBV10-3,TRBJ2-1
CASSTTGIHTEAFF,TGTGCCAGCAGTACGACAGGGATTCACACTGAAGCTTTCTTT,TRBD1,few,TRBV6-1,TRBJ1-1
CSAIRQGSTEAFF,TGCAGTGCTATAAGACAGGGAAGTACTGAAGCTTTCTTT,TRBD1,.,TRBV20-1,TRBJ1-1
CASSGPGLQGLNEQFF,TGCGCCAGCAGCGGGCCGGGACTGCAGGGACTTAATGAGCAGTTCTTC,.,.,TRBV5-1,TRBJ2-1
CASSLRGGIYEQYF,TGTGCCAGCAGCTTAAGAGGGGGAATCTACGAGCAGTACTTC,.,.,TRBV7-8,TRBJ2-7
CASNRGAEAFF,TGTGCCAGCAATCGAGGCGCTGAAGCTTTCTTT,.,few,TRBV3-1,TRBJ1-1
CASSSSIPSGTDLAFF,TGTGCCAGCAGCTCTTCAATTCCCAGTGGGACGGATTTAGCTTTCTTT,.,.,TRBV11-2,TRBJ1-1
CASSPIGPSNEQFF,TGTGCCAGCAGTCCGATTGGGCCCTCCAATGAGCAGTTCTTC,.,.,TRBV2,TRBJ2-1
CASSGVVSGNTIYF,TGTGCCAGCAGTGGAGTAGTCTCTGGAAACACCATATATTTT,.,few,TRBV6-1,TRBJ1-3
CASSSGLANEQFF,TGTGCCAGCAGCTCAGGGCTAGCGAATGAGCAGTTCTTC,.,.,TRBV7-2,TRBJ2-1
CSAFDFTSTDTQYF,TGCAGTGCTTTTGACTTTACTAGCACAGATACGCAGTATTTT,.,few,TRBV20-1,TRBJ2-3
CASSFDRVGSEAFF,TGTGCCAGCAGCTTCGACAGGGTGGGTTCTGAAGCTTTCTTT,TRBD1,.,TRBV6-1,TRBJ1-1
CASSPSHSGFEGTDTQYF,TGCGCCAGCAGCCCCTCTCATAGCGGGTTTGAGGGCACAGATACGCAGTATTTT,TRBD2,few,TRBV5-1,TRBJ2-3
CASSQAGPQGLADEQFF,TGTGCCAGCAGCCAAGCGGGACCCCAGGGACTAGCGGATGAGCAGTTCTTC,TRBD2,.,TRBV4-2,TRBJ2-1
CASSPSWPLNNEQFF,TGTGCCAGCAGCCCAAGCTGGCCTTTAAACAATGAGCAGTTCTTC,.,.,TRBV7-9,TRBJ2-1
CASSFQGGTGELFF,TGTGCCAGCAGCTTCCAGGGAGGCACCGGGGAGCTGTTTTTT,.,.,TRBV9,TRBJ2-2
CASSLLATGNTYF,TGTGCCAGCAGTTTACTTGCGACAGGGAATACGTACTTC,TRBD1,.,TRBV12-3/TRBV12-4,TRBJ2-7
CSAEGQYPHEQYF,TGCAGTGCAGAGGGACAATACCCCCACGAGCAGTACTTC,.,.,TRBV20-1,TRBJ2-7
CASTPRADPGELFF,TGTGCCAGTACCCCCAGAGCGGATCCCGGGGAGCTGTTTTTT,.,.,TRBV19,TRBJ2-2
CASSPFAAGGSSYEQYF,TGTGCCAGCTCACCTTTCGCAGCGGGAGGAAGCTCCTACGAGCAGTACTTC,TRBD2,.,TRBV18,TRBJ2-7
CASSPVGRLRAFF,TGTGCCAGCAGCCCGGTTGGCCGGTTAAGAGCTTTCTTT,.,.,TRBV5-6,TRBJ1-1
CASSFPLASGSWETGELFF,TGTGCCAGCAGCTTCCCACTAGCTAGCGGGAGCTGGGAAACCGGGGAGCTGTTTTTT,TRBD2,.,TRBV9,TRBJ2-2
CASSLVGVGGTEAFF,TGTGCCAGCAGCTTAGTCGGGGTAGGGGGAACTGAAGCTTTCTTT,.,.,TRBV7-9,TRBJ1-1
CASSLRGRALETQYF,TGTGCCAGCAGTTTACGCGGGAGGGCCCTAGAGACCCAGTACTTC,TRBD2,few,TRBV12-3/TRBV12-4,TRBJ2-5
CAISAGTDFEQYF,TGTGCCATCAGTGCCGGGACAGACTTCGAGCAGTACTTC,TRBD1,.,TRBV10-3,TRBJ2-7
CAIGGTGDEKLFF,TGTGCCATCGGGGGGACAGGGGACGAAAAACTGTTTTTT,TRBD1,few,TRBV10-3,TRBJ1-4
CASSPPGRGTRGFTF,TGTGCCAGCTCACCACCGGGGCGAGGGACAAGGGGATTCACCTTC,.,once,TRBV18,TRBJ1-2
CASSIGYLAGGEQFF,TGCGCCAGCAGCATTGGGTATCTAGCGGGGGGTGAGCAGTTCTTC,TRBD2,.,TRBV5-1,TRBJ2-1
CASSLVGSRGGEQFF,TGTGCCAGCAGCTTGGTTGGGTCTCGAGGGGGTGAGCAGTTCTTC,.,.,TRBV5-5,TRBJ2-1
CAISTSGGYEQYF,TGTGCCATCAGTACTAGCGGGGGGTACGAGCAGTACTTC,TRBD2,few,TRBV10-3,TRBJ2-7
CASSLVGLAPYEQYF,TGTGCCAGCAGCTTAGTAGGTCTAGCCCCCTACGAGCAGTACTTC,.,.,TRBV7-2,TRBJ2-7
CASSRTADQPQHF,TGTGCCAGCAGCCGGACAGCGGATCAGCCCCAGCATTTT,.,few,TRBV14,TRBJ1-5
CSARVAGSSYEQYF,TGCAGTGCTAGAGTGGCGGGGAGCTCCTACGAGCAGTACTTC,.,few,TRBV20-1,TRBJ2-7
CASSGQGLQFF,TGTGCCAGCAGTGGACAGGGGCTTCAGTTCTTC,TRBD1,few,TRBV2,TRBJ2-1
CASRLVGNEQFF,TGTGCCAGCAGGCTTGTAGGCAATGAGCAGTTCTTC,.,.,TRBV12-3/TRBV12-4,TRBJ2-1
CSAKVAGVTDTQYF,TGCAGTGCTAAGGTTGCGGGGGTCACAGATACGCAGTATTTT,TRBD2,.,TRBV20-1,TRBJ2-3